This TCR beta chain was identified during a study of shared T cell receptors in the human thymus (dated by TCRdb to 2020 to 2022). A note on the overall study: The study examined how self-reactive, shared T-cell receptor alpha chains are generated in the human thymus.

CDR1 is given as SQVTM and CDR2 as ANQGSEA, both from the germline V gene. At the junction V is shortened by 0 bases and J by 3 bases, with 15 bases in between. The CDR3 runs 16 amino acids, cysteine and phenylalanine included. Only CDR3 DNA remains: 48 bases, in frame from the first base. This clone has just a few counts. Which antigen it targets is not known. One base away there is no much larger clone; base qualities are not given. Libraries were made using the immunoSEQ multiplex PCR assay. Sourced from immuneACCESS, this table was stored by TCRdb with only in-frame sequences that have V and J called. A share of the clones is absent; for the studies checked, an unresolved V gene accounts for under half, and the remainder has no known explanation. The sample table holds 630,000 or so clones, of which around 87% were seen once. Together, the top ten hold more than 0.009% of the sample. This sample also belongs to another study, concerning human thymus T cells. In that second paper, the authors write: Immunologically healthy infants undergoing open corrective cardiac surgery for congenital heart defects in Finland were used as donors. Thymus tissue was obtained as surgical resects removed during corrective cardiac surgery. Both the thymic and the peripheral blood repertoires appeared to show biased V and J gene segment usage. Highly overlapping thymic TCR repertoires among unrelated individuals were reported in the related research. TCR alpha and beta repertoires from seven to nine infant thymus samples and a few related peripheral blood samples were characterized in the study. The infant donors were roughly 7 to 244 days old, and the cohort included several males and two females. After being mechanically released from the tissue, thymocytes were kept at -70 degrees C in pellets of roughly 9.5-32 million cells. A QIAsymphony instrument was used to extract genomic DNA from frozen cell pellets. The immunoSEQ multiplex PCR assay was used to amplify the TCRB and TCRAD loci from a standardized quantity of quality-controlled genomic DNA. The amplicons covered the V(D)J region and were long enough to include the CDR3 and to identify the V and J genes. The commercial immunoSEQ service was used to sequence amplicons on an Illumina platform. Primer bias and sequencing errors were corrected as previously described, and TCRAD and TCRB definitions were based on the IMGT database. The repertoires were analysed using immunoSEQ Analyzer 3.0 and VDJTools for basic statistics, V/J segment usage, diversity estimates, rarefaction and pairwise overlap. Chao1, ChaoE, Efron-Thisted, Shannon and inverse Simpson indices were used to estimate diversity, which was also estimated on datasets down-sampled to the smallest sample. For repertoire overlap, CDR3 nucleotide sequence, V gene and J gene had to match strictly, and clustering was done by Jaccard-based multidimensional scaling. Thymus samples yielded on average approximately 800,000 unique TCRB clonotypes, compared with roughly 76,000 from blood samples.

The specimen sequenced was thymocytes. The TCR comes from a boy under three years old with a congenital heart defect. Donor details come from another sample of the same person, matched by shared clones. The rearranged chain carries TRBV29-1 and TRBJ2-1; matching of 5 bases hints at TRBD1 as the D gene. For the CDR3, the sequence is CSVEDKAGRYYNEQFF. The bases read TGCAGCGTTGAAGATAAAGCAGGGCGCTACTACAATGAGCAGTTCTTC.